This T cell receptor beta chain was captured in a study of cytomegalovirus exposure and HLA in healthy donors. Primers: 60 Vbeta forward and 13 Jbeta reverse. TCRdb's copy holds only in-frame clones and misses some; the assay was immunoSEQ multiplex PCR. The table records 120,000 or so clones, roughly 80% of them present only once. Per germline, CDR1 LGHNA and CDR2 YNFKEQ. The CDR3 has 16 amino acids. V dropped 0 bases and J dropped 3 bases, with 14 bases sitting between them. The chain combines TRBV4-2 with TRBJ1-2; D might be TRBD1 (5 bases). The sequenced sample consisted of PBMCs. This clonotype was sampled from a man aged 25 to 40 in good health and CMV-seronegative. The chain's CDR3 is CASSQEWAGKHYGYTF. The CDR3 bases are TGTGCCAGCAGCCAAGAATGGGCAGGGAAGCACTATGGCTACACCTTC.